The 13 T cell receptor beta chains below all came from one sample that was sequenced in a study of blood T cell repertoires in COVID-19. The table came from immunoSEQ multiplex PCR; TCRdb's copy has only in-frame clones and leaves some out. The data hold fewer than 350,000 clones, with 89% observed a single time. Material for sequencing was PBMCs or T cells enriched from blood (not recorded which). These receptors all come from a woman in her thirties or forties who had recovered from COVID-19.

V gene TRBV7-9 combines with J gene TRBJ2-1; 10 bases match TRBD2. Per the germline V gene, CDR1 is SEHNR and CDR2 is FQNEAQ (reference sequence). The CDR3 sequence is 15 residues long. V trimming: 1 base; J trimming: 6 bases; junction bases outside the gene matches: 3. CDR3 nucleotide sequence: TGTGCCAGCAGCTTAGGGACTAGCGGATCCAATGAGCAGTTCTTC. Translation: CASSLGTSGSNEQFF. The full variable domain, its missing parts supplied by reference TRBV7-9 and TRBJ2-1, is DTGVSQNPRHKITKRGQNVTFRCDPISEHNRLYWYRQTLGQGPEFLTYFQNEAQLEKSRLLSDRFSAERPKGSFSTLEIQRTEQGDSAMYLCASSLGTSGSNEQFFGPGTRLTVL.

The rearrangement links TRBV15 to TRBJ1-5, with D uncertain. CDR1 is LNHNV, CDR2 YYDKDF, per germline (reference sequence). The CDR3 spans 14 residues. The V and J ends lost 3 bases and 4 bases respectively, with 10 bases between them. In DNA form, the CDR3 reads TGTGCCACCAGCAGTGAGAGTCTAAATCAGCCCCAGCATTTT. It is translated as CATSSESLNQPQHF.

This chain connects TRBV9 to TRBJ2-7, with 8 bases matching TRBD2. The CDR3 covers 14 residues. V was pared by 3 bases and J by 5 bases, with 7 bases of the junction left unmatched. The germline CDR1 and CDR2 sequences are SGDLS and YYNGEE. The CDR3 bases are TGTGCCAGCAGCGAAGGACTAGCTTTCGACGAGCAGTACTTC. This encodes CASSEGLAFDEQYF.

V gene TRBV19 combines with J gene TRBJ1-4; 8 bases map to TRBD1. The CDR3 loop spans 14 amino acids. The germline V gene encodes CDR1 LNHDA and CDR2 SQIVND (reference sequence). The V and J ends lost 6 bases and 8 bases, in that order; junction bases with no gene match: 8. The CDR3 nucleotides read TGTGCCAGTAGGTCCCCGGACAGGGAAGAAAAACTGTTTTTT. This gives the protein CASRSPDREEKLFF.

This clone was observed a few times. The chain joins TRBV12-3 or TRBV12-4 to TRBJ2-3, with D maybe TRBD2 (6 bases). This CDR3 spans 13 amino acids. Deletions cut 3 bases from V and 10 bases from J, with 14 bases between. CDR3 in amino acids: CASSFNPSVPQYF. The CDR3 DNA is TGTGCCAGCAGTTTTAATCCTAGCGTCCCGCAGTATTTT.

As DNA, the CDR3 is TGTGCCAGTGGACAACAGACCCAGTACTTC. It specifies CASGQQTQYF. The rearrangement uses TRBV19 and TRBJ2-5; weak D call: TRBD1 (5 bases). Germline loops: CDR1 LNHDA, CDR2 SQIVND (reference sequence). The CDR3 runs to 10 residues. Between the trimmed V and J ends, which lost 8 bases and 6 bases, there was a span of 7 bases.

Concerning this clone: Germline is not matched at one junction end, which may reflect a read error. This sequence joins TRBV7-7 and TRBJ2-5, with TRBD2 identical over 8 bases. This CDR3 comprises 14 residues. Germline V gives CDR1 SSHAT, CDR2 FNYEAQ (reference sequence). The CDR3 bases are TGTGCTAGCAGCTCAAGCGGGAGTAGAGAGACCCAGTACTTC. This sequence encodes CASSSSGSRETQYF.

This sequence joins TRBV6-5 and TRBJ1-2; no reliable D call. V lost 5 bases to trimming and J lost 0 bases, with 7 bases between them. CDR3 length: 13 residues. The germline gives CDR1 MNHEY, CDR2 SVGAGI. The CDR3 loop reads CASSPFSNYGYTF. CDR3 bases: TGTGCCAGCAGTCCCTTCTCTAACTATGGCTACACCTTC.

This clone was detected once. V gene TRBV9 combines with J gene TRBJ2-1; D might be TRBD1 (5 bases). The V gene's germline CDR1 is SGDLS and CDR2 YYNGEE. The V gene lost 6 bases and the J gene lost 0 bases, with 13 bases spanning the gap. The CDR3 length is 15 residues. In DNA form, the CDR3 reads TGTGCCAGCAATAGACAGTCTAGCTCCTACAATGAGCAGTTCTTC. As protein: CASNRQSSSYNEQFF.

V and J are TRBV30 and TRBJ1-3; D unclear. Trimming shortened V by 3 bases and J by 3 bases, and 9 bases separated the two germline ends. From germline, CDR1 is GTSNPN and CDR2 SVGIG (reference sequence). The CDR3 consists of 13 residues. For the CDR3, the DNA is TGTGCCTGGAGCCCCCGGGGTGGAAACACCATATATTTT. This encodes CAWSPRGGNTIYF.

This chain joins TRBV7-9 and TRBJ2-1; 7 nucleotides agree with TRBD2. Trimming removed 7 bases from V and 0 bases from J; junction bases left unmatched: 6. This CDR3 spans 15 amino acids. Germline CDR1 is SEHNR and CDR2 is FQNEAQ (reference sequence). This CDR3 is CASNPSGNSYNEQFF. Here the CDR3 DNA reads TGTGCCAGCAACCCGAGCGGGAACTCCTACAATGAGCAGTTCTTC.

The gene calls are TRBV28 and TRBJ1-4; TRBD1 is a possible D gene (5 bases). Germline V CDR1 and CDR2: MDHEN, SYDVKM. The CDR3 runs to 16 residues. Trimming pared 6 bases from V and 0 bases from J, leaving 14 bases between. In DNA form, the CDR3 reads TGTGCCAGCAGATACGGGTTCAGGGCAACTAATGAAAAACTGTTTTTT. Translated, it gives CASRYGFRATNEKLFF.

The rearrangement joins TRBV18 to TRBJ1-4, with 7 bases fitting TRBD1. The CDR3 is 17 amino acids. The germline gives CDR1 KGHSH, CDR2 LQKENI. J lost 2 bases, V lost 3 bases, and 9 bases had no gene match. CDR3 protein: CASSPPSGGVTNEKLFF. DNA for the CDR3: TGTGCCAGCTCACCGCCCTCAGGGGGAGTTACTAATGAAAAACTGTTTTTT.